These 23 T cell receptor beta chains were sequenced from one sample in a study of T cell responses to AZD1222 COVID-19 vaccine. Clones were sequenced by immunoSEQ multiplex PCR, and TCRdb holds only the in-frame ones, with some missing. This table has under 200,000 clones, almost 95% appearing once. The sample consisted of peripheral blood, taken on day 0 of AZD1222 vaccination. The receptors were sampled from an adult in good health.

CDR3 sequence (DNA): TGTGCCAGCAGCTCCAGCCCTGGGGGTGGTGGTACTGAAGCTTTCTTT. It encodes CASSSSPGGGGTEAFF. The chain uses TRBV11-2 and TRBJ1-1; perhaps TRBD1 as D (5 bases). Between the trimmed V and J ends, which lost 4 bases and 5 bases, there was a span of 20 bases. CDR3 length: 16 amino acids. Germline CDR1 is SGHAT and CDR2 is FQNNGV.

J is TRBJ2-2 and V is TRBV5-8; D is ambiguous. Trimming took 3 bases from V and 0 from J, leaving 3 bases between them. This CDR3 comprises 13 residues. Germline assignment: CDR1 SGHTS and CDR2 YDEGEE. Written as DNA, the CDR3 is TGTGCCAGCAGCTCGGCGAACACCGGGGAGCTGTTTTTT. It encodes CASSSANTGELFF.

The V and J genes are TRBV7-6 and TRBJ2-1; 8 bases line up with TRBD2. The V gene end was trimmed by 0 bases and the J gene end by 5 bases; junction bases not matched to a gene: 9. Germline CDR1 and CDR2: SGHVS and FNYEAQ. This CDR3 has 17 amino acids. The CDR3 DNA reads TGTGCCAGCAGCTTAGCGTTAGCGGGGAGAAATCACAATGAGCAGTTCTTC. Its translation is CASSLALAGRNHNEQFF.

The rearrangement joins TRBV4-1 to TRBJ1-4; D is ambiguous. Trimming left V 3 bases short and J 5 bases short, with 7 bases between. CDR1 MGHRA and CDR2 YSYEKL come from the germline V gene. The CDR3 loop spans 13 amino acids. CDR3 sequence: CASSQGGNEKLFF. The CDR3 bases are TGCGCCAGCAGCCAGGGCGGGAATGAAAAACTGTTTTTT.

The gene calls are TRBV2 and TRBJ1-5, with a weak D call TRBD1 (6 bases). The germline V and J ends were trimmed by 7 bases and 6 bases, with 22 bases remaining between them. Germline V gives CDR1 SNHLY, CDR2 FYNNEI. The CDR3 loop spans 16 amino acids. The chain's CDR3 is CASTQLGGVSGQPQHF. CDR3 DNA: TGTGCCAGCACCCAGCTAGGGGGGGTCTCGGGTCAGCCCCAGCATTTT. The full variable domain, completed using reference TRBV2 and TRBJ1-5, is EPEVTQTPSHQVTQMGQEVILRCVPISNHLYFYWYRQILGQKVEFLVSFYNNEISEKSEIFDDQFSVERPDGSNFTLKIRSTKLEDSAMYFCASTQLGGVSGQPQHFGDGTRLSIL.

The chain links TRBV6-2 or TRBV6-3 to TRBJ2-7; TRBD1 aligns across 10 bases. The CDR3 spans 16 residues. The germline gives CDR1 MNHEY, CDR2 SVGEGT. V was pared by 0 bases and J by 5 bases, with 7 bases of the junction left unmatched. CDR3 nucleotide sequence: TGTGCCAGCAGTTACTCCGGGACAGGGGCCCTCCACGAGCAGTACTTC. Translating gives CASSYSGTGALHEQYF.

The chain joins TRBV19 to TRBJ2-2; 8 positions match TRBD1. CDR1 and CDR2 (germline): LNHDA, SQIVND (reference sequence). Unmatched junction bases numbered 5, after V lost 5 bases and J lost 3 bases. The CDR3 spans 15 residues. The CDR3 DNA sequence: TGTGCCAGTAGTTCCGGACAGGGTTACACCGGGGAGCTGTTTTTT. This gives the protein CASSSGQGYTGELFF.

The chain combines TRBV28 with TRBJ2-1; weak D call: TRBD2 (5 bases). CDR3 length: 12 amino acids. CDR1 and CDR2 from the germline V gene are MDHEN and SYDVKM. Deletions cut 6 bases from V and 6 bases from J, with 9 bases between. The CDR3 is CASRSGSNEQFF. CDR3 nucleotides: TGTGCCAGCAGATCGGGGAGCAATGAGCAGTTCTTC.

This rearrangement joins TRBV5-6 to TRBJ1-1, with D unresolved. CDR1 SGHDT and CDR2 YYEEEE come from the germline V gene. Trimming took 6 bases from V and 4 from J, leaving 16 bases between them. CDR3 length: 14 amino acids. DNA for the CDR3: TGTGCCAGCACCCTTATTGCCGGGCTCACTGAAGCTTTCTTT. It is translated as CASTLIAGLTEAFF.

In this sample, this clone turned up once. The chain combines TRBV2 with TRBJ1-1, with D perhaps matching TRBD1 (5 bases). Germline assignment: CDR1 SNHLY and CDR2 FYNNEI. The CDR3 spans 16 residues. V was cut by 8 bases and J by 5 bases, with 24 bases left in between. DNA of the CDR3: TGTGCCAGCCCTACCGGCACTCGGGGGTTGGGGACTGAAGCTTTCTTT. It translates to CASPTGTRGLGTEAFF.

The rearrangement uses TRBV27 and TRBJ2-2; possible D gene TRBD1, 6 bases. Germline V gene sequence: CDR1 MNHEY, CDR2 SMNVEV (reference sequence). Trimming stripped 1 base from V and 5 bases from J, with 11 bases between. The CDR3 extends over 15 amino acids. The CDR3 loop reads CASSLYPDSTGELFF. The CDR3 region has the DNA TGTGCCAGCAGTTTATACCCGGACAGTACCGGGGAGCTGTTTTTT.

About this clone: One end of the junction does not line up with germline, which may come from a read error. This rearrangement joins TRBV2 to TRBJ1-6; TRBD1 might be the D (6 bases). Looked up from germline, CDR1 is SNHLY and CDR2 is FYNNEI. This CDR3 comprises 15 residues. The CDR3 reads CASSEGGAGNTPLHF. Here the CDR3 DNA reads TGTGCCAGCAGTGAGGGGGGGGCCGGTAATACACCCCTCCACTTT.

V gene TRBV5-1 combines with J gene TRBJ2-1, with D perhaps being TRBD1 or TRBD2 (6 bases each). The CDR3 extends over 13 amino acids. Deletions cut 1 base from V and 8 bases from J, with 10 bases between. CDR1 is SGHRS and CDR2 is YFSETQ in the germline V gene. CDR3: CASSLWGAHEQFF. The CDR3 DNA follows: TGCGCCAGCAGCTTGTGGGGGGCCCATGAGCAGTTCTTC.

V is TRBV18 and J is TRBJ2-7, with 16 positions matching TRBD2. Germline V gives CDR1 KGHSH, CDR2 LQKENI. Trimming took 4 bases from V and 2 from J; bases not matched to a gene: 8. This CDR3 region has 18 residues. CDR3 in amino acids: CASSQLSGTSGRAYEQYF. CDR3 DNA sequence: TGTGCCAGCTCACAACTTTCCGGGACTAGCGGGAGGGCCTACGAGCAGTACTTC.

The rearrangement joins TRBV2 to TRBJ1-1; D is undetermined. The CDR3 spans 14 residues. Trimming left V 2 bases short and J 1 base short, with 8 bases between. CDR1 and CDR2 from the germline V gene are SNHLY and FYNNEI. The CDR3 nucleotides are TGTGCCAGCAGTGAATTGGGTCCGAACACTGAAGCTTTCTTT. It encodes CASSELGPNTEAFF.

V gene TRBV28 combines with J gene TRBJ1-5, with a tentative D call TRBD1 (6 bases). CDR1 is MDHEN and CDR2 is SYDVKM in the germline V gene. Trimming removed 5 bases from V and 7 bases from J, with 18 bases in between. This CDR3 spans 15 amino acids. This CDR3 is CASSPLGGASQPQHF. Here the CDR3 DNA reads TGTGCCAGCAGTCCCCTGGGGGGGGCTTCCCAGCCCCAGCATTTT.

This clone was recorded once. The V and J genes are TRBV7-9 and TRBJ1-2; D is ambiguous. CDR1 and CDR2 (germline): SEHNR, FQNEAQ (reference sequence). V gave up 2 bases and J gave up 3 bases, with 7 bases separating them. This CDR3 comprises 13 residues. The CDR3 region is CASSLTEDYGYTF. In DNA form, the CDR3 reads TGTGCCAGCAGCTTAACCGAGGACTATGGCTACACCTTC. Using reference TRBV7-9 and TRBJ1-2 for the parts outside the CDR3, the full variable domain is DTGVSQNPRHKITKRGQNVTFRCDPISEHNRLYWYRQTLGQGPEFLTYFQNEAQLEKSRLLSDRFSAERPKGSFSTLEIQRTEQGDSAMYLCASSLTEDYGYTFGSGTRLTVV.

V usage is TRBV6-5 and J usage is TRBJ1-3; D gene ambiguous. V was pared by 0 bases and J by 2 bases, with 8 bases between. CDR3 length: 15 amino acids. Germline V CDR1 and CDR2: MNHEY, SVGAGI. DNA of the CDR3: TGTGCCAGCAGTTACTCGGACGAGCCTGGAAACACCATATATTTT. This encodes CASSYSDEPGNTIYF.

The gene calls are TRBV7-8 and TRBJ2-7; 11 bases align to TRBD1. From germline, CDR1 is SGHVS and CDR2 FQNEAQ. The CDR3 contains 18 residues. V dropped 0 bases and J dropped 2; count of bases not matched to a gene: 9. For the CDR3, the DNA is TGTGCCAGCAGCTTAGCTGGGACAGGGGGGATGGCGACCTACGAGCAGTACTTC. This encodes CASSLAGTGGMATYEQYF. Full variable domain (rest looked up from reference TRBV7-8 and TRBJ2-7): GAGVSQSPRYKVAKRGQDVALRCDPISGHVSLFWYQQALGQGPEFLTYFQNEAQLDKSGLPSDRFFAERPEGSVSTLKIQRTQQEDSAVYLCASSLAGTGGMATYEQYFGPGTRLTVT.

The chain combines TRBV10-3 with TRBJ2-1, with a weak D call TRBD2 (6 bases). Germline loops: CDR1 ENHRY, CDR2 SYGVKD. The CDR3 length is 14 residues. Deletions cut 7 bases from V and 0 bases from J, with 10 bases between. In DNA form, the CDR3 reads TGTGCCATCATGGGGGACTTCTCCTACAATGAGCAGTTCTTC. Translation gives CAIMGDFSYNEQFF.

CDR3 region: CASSSRGSFGDTQYF. The DNA of the CDR3 is TGCGCCAGCAGCTCCAGGGGATCTTTTGGAGATACGCAGTATTTT. The rearrangement links TRBV5-1 to TRBJ2-3; a possible D gene is TRBD1 (6 bases). Germline CDR1 is SGHRS and CDR2 is YFSETQ. Trimming cost V 3 bases and J 5 bases, with 16 bases left between them. The CDR3 spans 15 residues.

The gene calls are TRBV30 and TRBJ1-1; TRBD1 matches at 8 bases. The V segment lost 2 bases and the J segment 1 base; nucleotides outside the gene matches: 3. The germline CDR1 and CDR2 sequences are GTSNPN and SVGIG (reference sequence). This CDR3 region has 14 residues. CDR3 sequence (DNA): TGTGCCTGGAGTCAGGGGGCCTGGAACACTGAAGCTTTCTTT. Its translation is CAWSQGAWNTEAFF.

This chain joins TRBV28 and TRBJ1-2; weak D call: TRBD1 (5 bases). Germline V gene lookup returns CDR1 MDHEN and CDR2 SYDVKM. This CDR3 comprises 14 residues. The ends were cut back, 1 base at V and 4 bases at J, with 10 bases in the middle. The DNA of the CDR3 is TGTGCCAGCAGTTTATCAACAGGCCCCTATGGCTACACCTTC. Its protein is CASSLSTGPYGYTF.